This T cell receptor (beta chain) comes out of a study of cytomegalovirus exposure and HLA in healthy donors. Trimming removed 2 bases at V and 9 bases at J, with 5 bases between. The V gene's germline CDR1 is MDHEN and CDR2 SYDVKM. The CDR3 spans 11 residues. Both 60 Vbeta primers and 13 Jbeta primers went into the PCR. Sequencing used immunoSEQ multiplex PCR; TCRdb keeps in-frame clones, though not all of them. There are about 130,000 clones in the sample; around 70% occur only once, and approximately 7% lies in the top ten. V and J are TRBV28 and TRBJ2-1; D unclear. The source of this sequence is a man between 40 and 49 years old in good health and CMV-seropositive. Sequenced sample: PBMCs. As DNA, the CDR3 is TGTGCCAGCAGTTTAAGTAGTGAGCAGTTCTTC. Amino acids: CASSLSSEQFF.